This T cell receptor (beta chain) was documented in a study of OX40 agonist ivuxolimab in advanced cancers. Study overall: Past anti-PD-1, anti-PD-L1 or anti-CTLA-4 therapy was accepted, and 35% to 45% had received some.

Study observations and caveats: Expanded clones were, on average, more numerous among CD8+ T cells than CD4+. Some patients who did not respond also had low normalized T-cell clonal expansion.

Trimming left V 4 bases short and J 9 bases short, with 7 bases between. The V gene's germline CDR1 is LNHDA and CDR2 SQIVND (reference sequence). The CDR3 runs 12 residues. This clone was observed once. Its target is unknown. Samples of blood were obtained at baseline, on cycle 4 day 1, and on cycle 7 day 1. The protocol was immunoSEQ multiplex PCR, while the TCRdb copy is restricted to in-frame clones and leaves out a portion. The repertoire holds 71,000 or so clones, with nearly 95% as singletons. Sequences were derived from CD4+ or CD8+ T cells sorted from blood, sampled in a trial of the OX40 agonist ivuxolimab. The J gene is TRBJ1-6, the V gene TRBV19; no clear D gene. This clonotype was obtained from an adult with an advanced solid tumor such as melanoma, head and neck, liver or kidney cancer. In DNA form, the CDR3 reads TGTGCCAGTAGTACCGGAGGTTCACCCCTCCACTTT. Its protein is CASSTGGSPLHF.